One and the same sample provided the 16 T cell receptor beta chains below, sequenced in a study of identical twins. TCRdb reprocessed the 5' RACE reads with MiXCR, giving one entry per CDR3 protein. The sample records around 160,000 distinct CDR3 sequences, 3% to 4.5% being singletons. The sequenced sample consisted of memory T cells sorted from blood. The source of these receptors is a man in his late teens or twenties in good health.

This clonotype was seen many times. The chain carries TRBV21-1 and TRBJ1-4; TRBD1 reflects the table's D call only, with no check against the DNA. TRBV21-1 is termed a pseudogene. The CDR3 consists of 18 residues. The CDR3 reads CASRTGTGPKRANEKLFF. The CDR3 DNA is TGTGCCAGCAGGACGGGGACAGGGCCAAAGCGGGCTAATGAAAAACTGTTTTTT.

This clonotype was recorded many times. This chain connects TRBV25-1 to TRBJ1-2; no firm D call. V gave up 3 bases and J gave up 7 bases, with 12 bases separating them. CDR3 length: 13 residues. Germline-derived CDR1 and CDR2 are MGHDK and SYGVNS. The CDR3 reads CASSEMYGGGYTF. The CDR3 DNA reads TGTGCCAGCAGTGAGATGTACGGTGGTGGCTACACCTTC.

This clonotype occurred many times. This chain links TRBV6-1 with TRBJ2-2, with D possibly TRBD1 on 6 matching bases. V lost 7 bases and J 2 bases, leaving 11 bases between the germline ends. In germline, CDR1 is MNHNS, CDR2 SASEGT. The length of the CDR3 is 14 residues. CDR3: CASIAGANTGELFF. The CDR3 nucleotides are TGTGCCAGCATCGCAGGGGCCAACACCGGGGAGCTGTTTTTT.

At least ten counts were recorded for this clonotype. CDR3 nucleotide sequence: TGCAGCGTTCTCGGAGGACAGGGGAATCAGCCCCAGCATTTT. Protein: CSVLGGQGNQPQHF. The rearrangement joins TRBV29-1 to TRBJ1-5, with 9 bases fitting TRBD1. The germline gives CDR1 SQVTM, CDR2 ANQGSEA. The CDR3 spans 14 residues. Trimming removed 5 bases from V and 4 bases from J; junction bases left unmatched: 6.

This clonotype has a count of ten or more. The rearrangement joins TRBV24-1 to TRBJ2-3; 13 nucleotides line up with TRBD2. The V gene end was trimmed by 4 bases and the J gene end by 9 bases; junction bases not matched to a gene: 9. The CDR3 is 16 amino acids. Germline V CDR1 and CDR2: KGHDR, SFDVKD. In DNA, the CDR3 is TGTGCCACCAGTGAGCCGGGACTAGCGGGATTTGAAACGCAGTATTTT. Translation gives CATSEPGLAGFETQYF.

There are many counts of this clonotype. The chain employs TRBV20-1 and TRBJ1-1, with D tentatively TRBD1 (5 bases). The CDR3 covers 19 residues. Germline V gene data show CDR1 as DFQATT and CDR2 as SNEGSKA (reference sequence). Deletions cut 2 bases from V and 5 bases from J, with 30 bases between. The DNA of the CDR3 is TGCAGTGCTAGACCCTTGGGTCTAGAAGGGGTTGACCGTTTAACTGAAGCTTTCTTT. Protein product: CSARPLGLEGVDRLTEAFF.

This clonotype was seen at least ten times. This chain joins TRBV20-1 and TRBJ1-3; the D is unclear. This CDR3 spans 13 amino acids. Germline lookup yields CDR1 DFQATT and CDR2 SNEGSKA (reference sequence). Trimming pared 3 bases from V and 0 bases from J, leaving 6 bases between. The CDR3 protein is CSASFGSGNTIYF. The CDR3 coding sequence is TGCAGTGCTAGTTTCGGCTCTGGAAACACCATATATTTT.

This clonotype came up many times. The chain recombines TRBV7-3 with TRBJ2-3, with D hard to call. V was clipped by 1 base and J by 2 bases, with 13 bases between them. The germline gives CDR1 SGHTA, CDR2 FQGTGA. This CDR3 has 16 residues. The CDR3 nucleotides read TGTGCCAGCAGCTTAATCGCCCCTTCGAACACAGATACGCAGTATTTT. It is translated as CASSLIAPSNTDTQYF.

This clonotype was observed at least ten times. The chain recombines TRBV4-1 with TRBJ1-6; unclear D gene. Trimming pared 0 bases from V and 11 bases from J, leaving 5 bases between. CDR3 length: 12 residues. Germline V gene sequence: CDR1 MGHRA, CDR2 YSYEKL. For the CDR3, the DNA is TGCGCCAGCAGCCAAGAGGGTCCACCCCTCCACTTT. Translation: CASSQEGPPLHF.

The table lists this clonotype with many counts. V is TRBV4-3 and J is TRBJ2-3, with D maybe TRBD2 (5 bases). V was pared by 2 bases and J by 1 base, with 13 bases between. The V gene's germline CDR1 is LGHNA and CDR2 YSLEER. The length of the CDR3 is 16 residues. CDR3 protein: CASSQMAFGGTDTQYF. Here the CDR3 DNA reads TGCGCCAGCAGCCAAATGGCTTTCGGGGGCACAGATACGCAGTATTTT.

This clonotype was counted at least ten times. V usage is TRBV9 and J usage is TRBJ2-1; D not resolved. The CDR3 runs to 15 residues. Trimming stripped 0 bases from V and 7 bases from J, with 14 bases between. Germline lookup yields CDR1 SGDLS and CDR2 YYNGEE. In nucleotides, the CDR3 is TGTGCCAGCAGCGTAGCGATCCAAGCCCTGAATGAGCAGTTCTTC. It encodes CASSVAIQALNEQFF.

This clonotype was observed a few times. One end of the junction fails to match germline, which may point to a read error. The chain links TRBV19 to TRBJ1-1; D may be TRBD1 (5 bases). The CDR3 has 14 amino acids. CDR1 and CDR2 from the germline V gene are LNHDA and SQIVND (reference sequence). The CDR3 is CASSIRDGRTEAFF. CDR3 sequence (DNA): TGTGCCAGCAGTATACGGGACGGGAGAACTGAAGCTTTCTTT.

In this sample, this clonotype turned up many times. The V gene is TRBV5-5, the J gene TRBJ1-2, with 7 bases lining up with TRBD1. Germline V gene lookup returns CDR1 SGHKS and CDR2 YYEKEE (reference sequence). Losses at the gene ends were 0 bases for V and 3 bases for J; bases not matched to a gene: 2. The CDR3 is 14 residues long. DNA of the CDR3: TGTGCCAGCAGCTTGGTAACAGGGGACTATGGCTACACCTTC. Protein sequence: CASSLVTGDYGYTF.

This clonotype appeared many times. The V call is TRBV29-1, the J call TRBJ2-1; 11 bases match TRBD2. With V trimmed by 4 bases and J by 9 bases, 8 bases remained unmatched. CDR1 is SQVTM and CDR2 is ANQGSEA in the germline V gene. This CDR3 is built from 14 residues. CDR3 sequence reads: CSVVTSGRSGEQFF. The DNA of the CDR3 is TGCAGCGTTGTAACTAGCGGGAGATCGGGTGAGCAGTTCTTC.

This clonotype came up a few times. The chain joins TRBV6-2 or TRBV6-3 to TRBJ1-5; 10 bases agree with TRBD1. The V and J ends lost 8 bases and 5 bases, in that order; junction bases with no gene match: 3. The CDR3 is 13 amino acids. Germline CDR1 reads MNHEY; CDR2 reads SVGEGT. CDR3 region: CASCDRGHQPQHF. In DNA, the CDR3 is TGTGCCAGCTGTGACAGGGGGCATCAGCCCCAGCATTTT.

This clonotype showed up many times. The rearrangement links TRBV2 to TRBJ2-1, with a possible D match to TRBD2 (5 bases). The ends were cut back, 6 bases at V and 9 bases at J, with 9 bases in the middle. The length of the CDR3 is 11 residues. Germline assignment: CDR1 SNHLY and CDR2 FYNNEI. For the CDR3, the DNA is TGTGCCAGCAGACGGGAAGGTGAGCAGTTCTTC. Translation: CASRREGEQFF. The complete variable domain, with remaining parts taken from reference TRBV2 and TRBJ2-1, reads EPEVTQTPSHQVTQMGQEVILRCVPISNHLYFYWYRQILGQKVEFLVSFYNNEISEKSEIFDDQFSVERPDGSNFTLKIRSTKLEDSAMYFCASRREGEQFFGPGTRLTVL.